Reported below is one T cell receptor beta chain. This record comes from a study of blood T cell repertoires in COVID-19. V lost 0 bases and J 2 bases, leaving 14 bases between the germline ends. CDR1 and CDR2 (germline): MNHEY, SVGAGI. The CDR3 loop spans 16 amino acids. Generated by immunoSEQ multiplex PCR, the TCRdb table keeps only in-frame clones and is missing some. Altogether 500,000 to 600,000 clones are present, about 89% being singletons, with the ten largest covering roughly 8%. V and J are TRBV6-5 and TRBJ2-7; the D gene is possibly TRBD2 (6 bases). The sequencing sample was made of peripheral blood. This TCR was recovered from a woman aged 50 to 60 with COVID-19, enrolled during active disease. The CDR3 DNA follows: TGTGCCAGCAGTTACTCGCCGGCGGGGAACCCCTACGAGCAGTACTTC. Encoded protein: CASSYSPAGNPYEQYF.